The 20 T cell receptor beta chains below all came from one sample that was sequenced in a study of blood T cell repertoires in COVID-19. TCRdb keeps only in-frame clones here, not all; method: immunoSEQ multiplex PCR. The sample consists of some 110,000 clones, roughly 80% of them appearing once. Sequencing used peripheral blood. The receptors were gathered from a woman aged 80 or older with acute or convalescent COVID-19.

The V and J genes are TRBV19 and TRBJ2-1; 7 bases align to TRBD2. The CDR3 extends over 15 amino acids. Germline trimming cut 5 bases from V and 2 bases from J; bases unmatched to any gene: 6. From germline, CDR1 is LNHDA and CDR2 SQIVND (reference sequence). The CDR3 DNA follows: TGTGCCAGTAGTTTCCCTGGACTAGCCTACAATGAGCAGTTCTTC. Encoded protein: CASSFPGLAYNEQFF.

This clone was counted between two and nine times. The V gene is TRBV5-1, the J gene TRBJ1-1, with D perhaps matching TRBD1 (5 bases). Deletions cut 3 bases from V and 4 bases from J, with 19 bases between. Germline CDR1 reads SGHRS; CDR2 reads YFSETQ. The CDR3 has 16 amino acids. This CDR3 is CASSWEGLPGLTEAFF. The CDR3 coding sequence is TGCGCCAGCAGCTGGGAGGGACTCCCAGGGCTCACTGAAGCTTTCTTT.

The chain recombines TRBV4-1 with TRBJ1-4; 9 nucleotides agree with TRBD1. Looked up from germline, CDR1 is MGHRA and CDR2 is YSYEKL. The CDR3 length is 16 residues. The V segment lost 1 base and the J segment 5 bases; nucleotides outside the gene matches: 5. CDR3 amino acids: CASSQVWGTGNEKLFF. CDR3 in DNA: TGCGCCAGCAGCCAAGTCTGGGGGACAGGGAATGAAAAACTGTTTTTT.

V usage is TRBV5-1 and J usage is TRBJ1-1, with TRBD1 identical over 9 bases. Germline CDR1 reads SGHRS; CDR2 reads YFSETQ. Losses at the gene ends were 3 bases for V and 1 base for J; bases not matched to a gene: 7. This CDR3 spans 16 amino acids. The CDR3 nucleotides are TGCGCCAGCAGCTCGGGACAGGGAAAGTCGAACACTGAAGCTTTCTTT. Translation: CASSSGQGKSNTEAFF.

The chain has TRBV6-6 and TRBJ2-5; weak D call: TRBD1 (7 bases). Germline values: CDR1 MNHNY, CDR2 SVGAGI (reference sequence). This CDR3 is built from 14 residues. Deletions cut 7 bases from V and 2 bases from J, with 14 bases between. The CDR3 sequence is CASNRGGGQETQYF. The CDR3 DNA is TGTGCCAGCAACAGGGGTGGGGGGCAAGAGACCCAGTACTTC.

This chain links TRBV4-1 with TRBJ1-2, with D unclear. The CDR3 has 14 residues. Germline CDR1 MGHRA, CDR2 YSYEKL. V lost 0 bases and J 5 bases, leaving 10 bases between the germline ends. The CDR3 here is CASSQDWSLYGYTF. The CDR3 DNA is TGCGCCAGCAGCCAAGATTGGAGTCTTTATGGCTACACCTTC.

The chain has TRBV30 and TRBJ1-2; TRBD1 matches at 7 bases. Germline V lookup: CDR1 GTSNPN, CDR2 SVGIG (reference sequence). The J segment lost 7 bases and the V segment lost 3 bases, leaving 11 bases of the junction unmatched. CDR3 length equals 14 residues. The CDR3 here is CAWRLPGQITGYTF. DNA of the CDR3: TGTGCCTGGAGACTACCGGGACAGATAACTGGCTACACCTTC. Full variable domain (remainder filled in from reference TRBV30 and TRBJ1-2): SQTIHQWPATLVQPVGSPLSLECTVEGTSNPNLYWYRQAAGRGLQLLFYSVGIGQISSEVPQNLSASRPQDRQFILSSKKLLLSDSGFYLCAWRLPGQITGYTFGSGTRLTVV.

Here the CDR3 DNA reads TGTGCCAGCAGCGTAGAAGGGAGGACTAGCGGGGAGCTGTTTTTT. As protein: CASSVEGRTSGELFF. This sequence joins TRBV9 and TRBJ2-2, with 7 positions matching TRBD2. This CDR3 contains 15 residues. Germline V CDR1 and CDR2: SGDLS, YYNGEE. The trim removed 0 bases at V and 7 bases at J, leaving 6 bases unmatched.

The J gene is TRBJ1-3, the V gene TRBV12-3 or TRBV12-4, with D possibly TRBD1 on 6 matching bases. The CDR3 spans 13 residues. V was cut by 6 bases and J by 4 bases, with 10 bases left in between. CDR3 nucleotide sequence: TGTGCCAGCAGCACCGGGACAGGAAACACCATATATTTT. Its protein is CASSTGTGNTIYF.

In its sample, this clone was seen once. The genes are TRBV19 and TRBJ2-1; TRBD2 aligns across 8 bases. The germline CDR1 and CDR2 sequences are LNHDA and SQIVND (reference sequence). This CDR3 spans 16 amino acids. The junction had 7 bases not matched to a gene; V was cut back by 6 bases and J by 0 bases. CDR3 sequence (DNA): TGTGCCAGTAGCTCTCGGAGCGGGAGCTCCTACAATGAGCAGTTCTTC. Protein sequence: CASSSRSGSSYNEQFF.

The rearrangement uses TRBV11-2 and TRBJ2-1, with TRBD2 matching over 9 bases. CDR1 SGHAT and CDR2 FQNNGV come from the germline V gene. CDR3 length: 17 residues. J gave up 5 bases and V 2 bases, and 10 bases lay outside the gene matches. The CDR3 nucleotides are TGTGCCAGCAGCTTAAAATTTTGGACTAGCGAACACAATGAGCAGTTCTTC. This sequence encodes CASSLKFWTSEHNEQFF.

The rearrangement links TRBV5-1 to TRBJ2-6, with D possibly TRBD1 on 6 matching bases. V lost 6 bases and J 4 bases, leaving 11 bases between the germline ends. The CDR3 has 14 residues. In germline, CDR1 is SGHRS, CDR2 YFSETQ. The CDR3 sequence is CASKGGSGANVLTF. The DNA for the CDR3 is TGCGCCAGCAAAGGGGGTTCAGGGGCCAACGTCCTGACTTTC.

V and J are TRBV11-3 and TRBJ2-7; tentatively, D is TRBD2 (5 bases). The CDR3 spans 13 residues. Trimming removed 3 bases from V and 7 bases from J, with 13 bases in between. Germline V gene data show CDR1 as SGHNT and CDR2 as YENEEA. The CDR3 DNA follows: TGTGCCAGCAGCTTTAGTTCGGGATGGGAGCAGTACGTC. It is translated as CASSFSSGWEQYV.

This chain uses TRBV29-1 with TRBJ2-7, with 7 bases that match TRBD1. CDR1 SQVTM and CDR2 ANQGSEA come from the germline V gene. The ends lost 7 bases at V and 5 bases at J; junction bases unmatched: 11. The CDR3 extends over 13 amino acids. DNA of the CDR3: TGCAGCGCCCGGGCGGTGGGACAGAACGAGCAGTACGTC. Encoded protein: CSARAVGQNEQYV.

The chain carries TRBV9 and TRBJ2-1, with D possibly being TRBD2 (6 bases). The CDR3 extends over 15 amino acids. With 3 bases removed from V and 7 bases from J, the gap between germline ends came to 17 bases. Germline V gives CDR1 SGDLS, CDR2 YYNGEE. In DNA form, the CDR3 reads TGTGCCAGCAGCGCCCAACTAGCCCGACAAAATGAGCAGTTCTTC. As protein: CASSAQLARQNEQFF.

The rearrangement uses TRBV12-3 or TRBV12-4 and TRBJ1-4, with unresolved D. The CDR3 length is 13 residues. V lost 5 bases and J 8 bases, leaving 12 bases between the germline ends. For the CDR3, the DNA is TGTGCCAGCAGTCCCCTAGGTGGCGAAAAACTGTTTTTT. It codes for CASSPLGGEKLFF.

This rearrangement joins TRBV5-4 to TRBJ2-7; 8 nucleotides line up with TRBD2. Germline V gene lookup returns CDR1 SGHNT and CDR2 YYREEE (reference sequence). This CDR3 has 14 amino acids. Unmatched junction bases numbered 3, after V lost 2 bases and J lost 2 bases. Here the CDR3 reads CASSFGAGAYEQYF. The CDR3 DNA is TGTGCCAGCAGCTTTGGAGCGGGGGCCTACGAGCAGTACTTC.

The chain combines TRBV19 with TRBJ2-2, with 14 bases matching TRBD2. Germline values: CDR1 LNHDA, CDR2 SQIVND (reference sequence). The CDR3 extends over 16 amino acids. The junction had 4 bases not matched to a gene; V was cut back by 5 bases and J by 5 bases. The CDR3 coding sequence is TGTGCCAGTAGTGGGGGGACTAGCGGGAGAACCGGGGAGCTGTTTTTT. Protein sequence: CASSGGTSGRTGELFF.

The chain couples TRBV20-1 to TRBJ2-1, with 8 positions matching TRBD1. Germline CDR1 and CDR2: DFQATT and SNEGSKA (reference sequence). This CDR3 spans 15 amino acids. Trimming at V came to 3 bases and at J to 5 bases, leaving 9 bases not matched to a gene. CDR3 nucleotides: TGCAGTGCTAGTTCCCAGGGACAGGCCAACAATGAGCAGTTCTTC. Amino acid sequence: CSASSQGQANNEQFF.

V and J are TRBV3-1 (or the pseudogene TRBV3-2) and TRBJ1-5; 8 bases align to TRBD1. The J segment lost 7 bases and the V segment lost 4 bases, leaving 6 bases of the junction unmatched. The CDR3 has 14 residues. Germline lookup yields CDR1 LGHDT and CDR2 YNNKEL (reference sequence). CDR3 bases: TGTGCCAGCAGCCTCGGACAGGGAGGACAGCCCCAGCATTTT. This gives the protein CASSLGQGGQPQHF.